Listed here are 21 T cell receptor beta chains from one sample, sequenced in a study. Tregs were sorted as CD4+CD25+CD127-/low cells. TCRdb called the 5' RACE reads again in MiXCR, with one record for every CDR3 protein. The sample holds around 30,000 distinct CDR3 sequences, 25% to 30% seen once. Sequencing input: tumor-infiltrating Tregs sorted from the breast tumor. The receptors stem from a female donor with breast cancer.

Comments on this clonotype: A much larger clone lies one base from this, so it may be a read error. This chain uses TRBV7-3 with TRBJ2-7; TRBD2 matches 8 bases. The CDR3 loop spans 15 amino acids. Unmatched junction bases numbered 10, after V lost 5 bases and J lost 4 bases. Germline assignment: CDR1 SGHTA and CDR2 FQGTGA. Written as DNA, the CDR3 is TGTGCCAGCAGCCCCGGCCCCAGCGGGGGTTACGAGCAGTACTTC. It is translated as CASSPGPSGGYEQYF.

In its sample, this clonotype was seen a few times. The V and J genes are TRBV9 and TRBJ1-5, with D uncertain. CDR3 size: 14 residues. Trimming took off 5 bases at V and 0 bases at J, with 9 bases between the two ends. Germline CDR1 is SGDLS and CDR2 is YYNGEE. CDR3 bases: TGTGCCAGCAGTAGACTTGATAGCAATCAGCCCCAGCATTTT. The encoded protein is CASSRLDSNQPQHF.

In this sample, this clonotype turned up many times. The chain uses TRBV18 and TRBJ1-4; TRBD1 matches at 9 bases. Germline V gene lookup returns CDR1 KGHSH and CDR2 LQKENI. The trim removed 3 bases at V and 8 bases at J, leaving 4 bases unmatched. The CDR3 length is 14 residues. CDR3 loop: CASSPGQGREKLFF. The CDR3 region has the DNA TGTGCCAGCTCACCGGGACAGGGACGCGAAAAACTGTTTTTT.

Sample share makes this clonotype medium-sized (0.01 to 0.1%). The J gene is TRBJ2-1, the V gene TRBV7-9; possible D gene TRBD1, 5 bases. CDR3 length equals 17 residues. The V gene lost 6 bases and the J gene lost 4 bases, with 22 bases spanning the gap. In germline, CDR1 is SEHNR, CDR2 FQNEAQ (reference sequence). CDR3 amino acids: CASRAPDSAQFYNEQFF. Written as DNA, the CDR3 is TGTGCCAGCAGAGCTCCTGACAGTGCTCAGTTTTACAATGAGCAGTTCTTC.

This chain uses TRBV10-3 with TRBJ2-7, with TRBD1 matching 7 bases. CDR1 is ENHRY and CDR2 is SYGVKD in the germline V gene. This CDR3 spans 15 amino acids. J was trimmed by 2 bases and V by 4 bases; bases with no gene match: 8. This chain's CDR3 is CAISGTGVGPYEQYF. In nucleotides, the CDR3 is TGTGCCATCAGTGGCACAGGGGTCGGGCCCTACGAGCAGTACTTC.

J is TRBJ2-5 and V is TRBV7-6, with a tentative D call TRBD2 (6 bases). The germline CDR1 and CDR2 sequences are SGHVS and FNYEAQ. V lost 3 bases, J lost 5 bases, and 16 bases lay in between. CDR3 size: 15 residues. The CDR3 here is CASSLGGSGLETQYF. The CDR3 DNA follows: TGTGCCAGCAGCTTGGGAGGATCGGGGTTGGAGACCCAGTACTTC.

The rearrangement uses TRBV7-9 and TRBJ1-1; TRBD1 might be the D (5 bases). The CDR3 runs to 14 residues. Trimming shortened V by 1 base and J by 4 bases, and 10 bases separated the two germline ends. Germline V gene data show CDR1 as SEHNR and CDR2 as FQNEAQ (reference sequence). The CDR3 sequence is CASSLGGRGTEAFF. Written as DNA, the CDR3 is TGTGCCAGCAGCTTAGGGGGCCGGGGCACTGAAGCTTTCTTT.

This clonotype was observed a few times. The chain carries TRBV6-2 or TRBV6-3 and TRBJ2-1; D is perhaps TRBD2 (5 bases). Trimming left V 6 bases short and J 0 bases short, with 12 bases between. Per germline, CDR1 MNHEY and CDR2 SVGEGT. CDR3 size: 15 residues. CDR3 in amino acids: CASREVGSSYNEQFF. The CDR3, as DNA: TGTGCCAGCAGAGAAGTGGGGAGCTCCTACAATGAGCAGTTCTTC.

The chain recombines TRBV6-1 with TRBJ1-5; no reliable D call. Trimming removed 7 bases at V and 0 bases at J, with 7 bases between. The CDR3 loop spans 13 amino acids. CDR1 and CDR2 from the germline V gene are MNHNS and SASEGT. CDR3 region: CASIGNSNQPQHF. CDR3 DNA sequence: TGTGCCAGCATCGGGAATAGCAATCAGCCCCAGCATTTT.

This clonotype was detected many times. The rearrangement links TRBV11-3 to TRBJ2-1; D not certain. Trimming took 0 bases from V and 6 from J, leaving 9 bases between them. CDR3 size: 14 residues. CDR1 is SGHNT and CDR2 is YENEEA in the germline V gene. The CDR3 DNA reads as TGTGCCAGCAGCTTAGATGTGAGCAGCAATGAGCAGTTCTTC. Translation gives CASSLDVSSNEQFF.

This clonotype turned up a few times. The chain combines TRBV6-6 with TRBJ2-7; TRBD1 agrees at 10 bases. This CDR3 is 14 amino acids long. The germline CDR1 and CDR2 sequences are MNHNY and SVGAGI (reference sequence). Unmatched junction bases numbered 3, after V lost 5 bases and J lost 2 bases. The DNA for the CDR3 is TGTGCCAGCAGTAGGACAGGGGGGACCTACGAGCAGTACTTC. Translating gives CASSRTGGTYEQYF.

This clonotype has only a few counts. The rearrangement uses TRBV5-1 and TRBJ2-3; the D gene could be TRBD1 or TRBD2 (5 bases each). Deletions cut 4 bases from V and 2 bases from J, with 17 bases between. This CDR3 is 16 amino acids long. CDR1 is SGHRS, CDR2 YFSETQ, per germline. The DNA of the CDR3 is TGCGCCAGCAGCCCAGATGGGGGAGATTTCACAGATACGCAGTATTTT. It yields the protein CASSPDGGDFTDTQYF.

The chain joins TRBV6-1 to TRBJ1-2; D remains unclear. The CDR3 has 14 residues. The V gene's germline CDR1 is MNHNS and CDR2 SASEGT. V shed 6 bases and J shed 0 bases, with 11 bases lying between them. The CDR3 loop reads CASRDSGSNYGYTF. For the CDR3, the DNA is TGTGCCAGCAGGGATAGTGGCTCTAACTATGGCTACACCTTC.

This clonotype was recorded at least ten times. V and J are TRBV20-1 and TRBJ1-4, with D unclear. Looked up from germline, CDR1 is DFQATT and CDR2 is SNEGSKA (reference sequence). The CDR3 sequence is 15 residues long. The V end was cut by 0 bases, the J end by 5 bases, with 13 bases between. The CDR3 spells CSARDRGVRNEKLFF. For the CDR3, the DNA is TGCAGTGCTAGAGATCGCGGAGTCAGGAATGAAAAACTGTTTTTT.

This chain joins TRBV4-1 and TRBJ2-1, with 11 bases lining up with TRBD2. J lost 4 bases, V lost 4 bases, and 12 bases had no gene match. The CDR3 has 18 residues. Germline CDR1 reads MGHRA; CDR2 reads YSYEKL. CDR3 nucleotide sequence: TGCGCCAGCAGCCCGGGACTAGCGGTTCCTCAGGGATACAATGAGCAGTTCTTC. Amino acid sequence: CASSPGLAVPQGYNEQFF.

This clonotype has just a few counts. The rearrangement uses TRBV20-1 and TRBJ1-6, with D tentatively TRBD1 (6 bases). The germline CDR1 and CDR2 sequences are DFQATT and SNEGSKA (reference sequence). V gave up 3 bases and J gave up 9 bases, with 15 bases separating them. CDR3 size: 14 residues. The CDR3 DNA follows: TGCAGTGCTAGTCCCCAGGGGAACTTTTCACCCCTCCACTTT. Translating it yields CSASPQGNFSPLHF.

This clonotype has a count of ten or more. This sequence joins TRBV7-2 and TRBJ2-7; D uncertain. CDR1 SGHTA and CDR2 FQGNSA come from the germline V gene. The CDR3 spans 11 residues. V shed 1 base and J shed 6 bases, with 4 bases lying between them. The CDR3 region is CASSLVGEQYF. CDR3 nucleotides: TGTGCCAGCAGCTTAGTGGGCGAGCAGTACTTC.

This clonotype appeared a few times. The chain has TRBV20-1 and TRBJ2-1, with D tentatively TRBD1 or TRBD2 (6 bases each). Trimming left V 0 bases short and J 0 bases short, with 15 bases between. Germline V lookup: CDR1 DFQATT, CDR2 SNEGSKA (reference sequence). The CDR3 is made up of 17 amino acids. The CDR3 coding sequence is TGCAGTGCTAGAGACCCTCGCGGGACAAGCTCCTACAATGAGCAGTTCTTC. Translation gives CSARDPRGTSSYNEQFF.

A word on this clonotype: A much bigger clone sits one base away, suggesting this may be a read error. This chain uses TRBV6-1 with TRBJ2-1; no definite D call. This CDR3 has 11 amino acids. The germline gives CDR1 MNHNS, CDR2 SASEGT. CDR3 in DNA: TGTGCCAGCAGTGACTCAAATGAGCGGTTCTTC. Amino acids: CASSDSNERFF.

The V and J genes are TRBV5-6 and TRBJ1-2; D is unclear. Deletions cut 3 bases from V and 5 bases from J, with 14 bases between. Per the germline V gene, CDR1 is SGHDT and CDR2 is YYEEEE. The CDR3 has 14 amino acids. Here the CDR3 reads CASSWFPGIYGYTF. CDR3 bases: TGTGCCAGCAGCTGGTTCCCTGGGATATATGGCTACACCTTC.

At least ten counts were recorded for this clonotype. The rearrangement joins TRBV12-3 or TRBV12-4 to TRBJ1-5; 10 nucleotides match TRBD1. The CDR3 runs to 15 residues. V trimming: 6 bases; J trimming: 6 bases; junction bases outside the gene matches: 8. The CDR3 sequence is CASSPRGQGSQPQHF. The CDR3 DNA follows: TGTGCCAGCAGCCCAAGGGGACAGGGGAGTCAGCCCCAGCATTTT.